This T cell receptor beta chain derives from a study of blood T cell repertoires in COVID-19. About the research overall: COVID-19 samples collected from the United States, Italy and Spain covered acute and convalescent phases. Nucleic acid was either cDNA or gDNA, and it came from T cells, B-cell-depleted T cells, or PBMCs.

Patients in Seattle were enrolled during active infection, then followed longitudinally. This clone has only one observation. In the study's own analysis: Scientists estimated how many nucleated cells there were by amplifying reference gene primers. Measured with immunoSEQ multiplex PCR; TCRdb has only the in-frame clones, and not every one. From that table come the V and J calls and clone size; the DNA was used to work out D and trimming. This table has about 290,000 clones, about nine tenths appearing once. V gave up 4 bases and J gave up 4 bases, with 13 bases separating them. There are 14 residues in the CDR3. From germline, CDR1 is SGHDN and CDR2 FVKESK.

This TCR was sampled from a woman aged 25 to 39 with COVID-19, enrolled during active disease. The sample taken for sequencing was peripheral blood. The genes are TRBV14 and TRBJ1-2; maybe TRBD1 (5 bases). The CDR3 loop reads CASSLPGDLYGYTF. The DNA of the CDR3 is TGTGCCAGCAGCCTACCGGGGGACCTCTATGGCTACACCTTC.